This T cell receptor beta chain was recorded in a study of T cells in tuberculosis. Whole-study context: T cells were selected with CD1B tetramers loaded with glucose monomycolate. A South African cohort included IGRA-negative adolescents, latently infected IGRA-positive adolescents and adults with active tuberculosis. Overall study results and limits: Shorter CDR3-alpha in active tuberculosis partly drove smaller distances.

Clones were read by immunoSEQ multiplex PCR, and TCRdb kept only the in-frame ones, dropping some. The table records tens of thousands of clones, approximately 94% of them present only once. This clone showed up just once. Antigen unknown. On average approximately 100,000 T cells per donor were immunosequenced. The CDR3 loop spans 15 amino acids. CDR1 LGHNA and CDR2 YSLEER come from the germline V gene. V was clipped by 3 bases and J by 5 bases; unmatched bases: 7. The source material was PBMCs. This chain joins TRBV4-3 and TRBJ1-1, with 9 bases fitting TRBD1. The TCR comes from a donor aged 5-35 years with latent tuberculosis or without tuberculosis infection. Some clones in this sample may be carry-over from other donors' samples. CDR3 coding DNA: TGCGCCAGCAGCCAGGTACAGGGGGCCGGAACTGAAGCTTTCTTT. It codes for CASSQVQGAGTEAFF.